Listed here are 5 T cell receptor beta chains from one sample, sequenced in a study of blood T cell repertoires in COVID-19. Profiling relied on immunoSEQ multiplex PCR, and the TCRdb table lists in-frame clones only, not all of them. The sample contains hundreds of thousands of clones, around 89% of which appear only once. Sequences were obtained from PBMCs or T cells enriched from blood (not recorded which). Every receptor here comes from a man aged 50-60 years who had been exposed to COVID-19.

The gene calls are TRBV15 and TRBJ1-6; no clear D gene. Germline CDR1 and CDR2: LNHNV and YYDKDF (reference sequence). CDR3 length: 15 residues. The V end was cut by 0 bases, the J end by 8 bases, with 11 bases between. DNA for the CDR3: TGTGCCACCAGCAGAGATGCTCGGTTGGATTCACCCCTCCACTTT. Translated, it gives CATSRDARLDSPLHF.

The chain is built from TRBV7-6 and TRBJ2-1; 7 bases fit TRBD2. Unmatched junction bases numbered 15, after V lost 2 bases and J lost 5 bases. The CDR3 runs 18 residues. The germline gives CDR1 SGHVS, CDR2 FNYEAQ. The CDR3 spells CASSLPEGVAGPHNEQFF. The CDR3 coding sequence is TGTGCCAGCAGCTTACCTGAGGGAGTAGCGGGCCCCCACAATGAGCAGTTCTTC.

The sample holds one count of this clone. CDR3 sequence reads: CASRRQGFVHTEAFF. CDR3 DNA: TGTGCCAGCCGAAGACAGGGGTTCGTGCACACTGAAGCTTTCTTT. The rearrangement links TRBV2 to TRBJ1-1; TRBD1 matches at 8 bases. The CDR3 runs 15 residues. CDR1 is SNHLY, CDR2 FYNNEI, per germline. V lost 8 bases to trimming and J lost 3 bases; unmatched junction nucleotides: 11. Together with reference TRBV2 and TRBJ1-1, the CDR3 gives the full variable domain: EPEVTQTPSHQVTQMGQEVILRCVPISNHLYFYWYRQILGQKVEFLVSFYNNEISEKSEIFDDQFSVERPDGSNFTLKIRSTKLEDSAMYFCASRRQGFVHTEAFFGQGTRLTVV.

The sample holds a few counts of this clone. CDR3 in DNA: TGTGCCAGCAGCCCTACAGGGTCTGATTCACCCCTCCACTTT. As protein: CASSPTGSDSPLHF. V and J are TRBV3-1 (or the pseudogene TRBV3-2) and TRBJ1-6; tentative D call: TRBD1 (6 bases). This CDR3 comprises 14 residues. With 4 bases removed from V and 8 bases from J, the gap between germline ends came to 12 bases. The V gene's germline CDR1 is LGHDT and CDR2 YNNKEL (reference sequence).

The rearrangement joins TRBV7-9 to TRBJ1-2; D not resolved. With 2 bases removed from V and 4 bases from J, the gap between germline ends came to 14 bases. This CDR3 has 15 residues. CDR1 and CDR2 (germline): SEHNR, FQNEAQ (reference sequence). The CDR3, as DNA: TGTGCCAGCAGCTTAACGGCGGGATTGGGCTATGGCTACACCTTC. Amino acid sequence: CASSLTAGLGYGYTF.